The clone carrying this T cell receptor (beta chain) was detected only a few times. These data are taken from a study of T-cell memory formation after mild COVID-19. The ends were cut back, 0 bases at V and 8 bases at J, with 12 bases in the middle. The CDR3 totals 15 residues. The germline gives CDR1 SGDLS, CDR2 YYNGEE. MiXCR, run by TCRdb on the 5' RACE reads, gives a single entry per CDR3 protein. The profile shows 35,000 to 45,000 distinct CDR3 sequences, about 7.3% of them singletons. The J gene is TRBJ1-6, the V gene TRBV9; D unresolved. Sequences were obtained from PBMCs or a T cell subset sorted from them (not recorded which). The origin of this receptor is a man in his late teens or twenties who had mild COVID-19 (a few samples of this study predate the infection). Cell type and time point are not known. CDR3 in amino acids: CASSVEGYGDSPLHF. Here the CDR3 DNA reads TGTGCCAGCAGCGTAGAAGGGTATGGAGATTCACCCCTCCACTTT.